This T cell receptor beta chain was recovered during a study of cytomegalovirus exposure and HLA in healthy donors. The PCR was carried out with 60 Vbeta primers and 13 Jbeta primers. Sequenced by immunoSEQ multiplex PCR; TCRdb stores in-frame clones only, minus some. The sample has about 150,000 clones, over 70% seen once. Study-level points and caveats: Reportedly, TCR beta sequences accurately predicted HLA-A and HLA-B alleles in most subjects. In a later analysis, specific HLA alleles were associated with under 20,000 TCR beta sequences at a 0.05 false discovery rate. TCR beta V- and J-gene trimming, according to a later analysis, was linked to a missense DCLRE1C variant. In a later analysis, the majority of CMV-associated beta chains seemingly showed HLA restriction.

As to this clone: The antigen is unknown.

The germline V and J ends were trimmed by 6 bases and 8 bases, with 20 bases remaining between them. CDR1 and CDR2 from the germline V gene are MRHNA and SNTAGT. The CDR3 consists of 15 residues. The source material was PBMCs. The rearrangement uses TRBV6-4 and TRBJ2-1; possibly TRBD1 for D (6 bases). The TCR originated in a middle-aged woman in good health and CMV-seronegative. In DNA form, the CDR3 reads TGTGCCAGCAGCCCCGGGACAAACGGGGTTCATGAGCAGTTCTTC. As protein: CASSPGTNGVHEQFF.